The 30 T cell receptor beta chains listed next were all sequenced from one sample in a study of blood T cell repertoires in COVID-19. Using immunoSEQ multiplex PCR, the repertoire was profiled, and TCRdb retains in-frame clones only, with some absent. This repertoire shows about 63,000 clones, approximately 88% found once; its top ten account for around 20%. Sequencing input: peripheral blood. These TCRs come from a woman of 80 years or more with acute or convalescent COVID-19.

The chain carries TRBV7-2 and TRBJ2-1, with 10 bases identical to TRBD2. This CDR3 comprises 15 residues. V was pared by 5 bases and J by 4 bases, with 5 bases of the junction left unmatched. Germline V gene lookup returns CDR1 SGHTA and CDR2 FQGNSA. The CDR3, as DNA: TGTGCCAGCAGCCTAACTAGCGGGGAGTACAATGAGCAGTTCTTC. This gives the protein CASSLTSGEYNEQFF.

The chain recombines TRBV5-1 with TRBJ2-7; 12 bases are shared with TRBD2. V shed 2 bases and J 0 bases; nucleotides not matched to a gene: 12. Germline V CDR1 and CDR2: SGHRS, YFSETQ. This CDR3 is 19 amino acids long. CDR3 coding DNA: TGCGCCAGCAGCTTCTTCCGCGTGACTAGCGGGGGTTTCTCCTACGAGCAGTACTTC. This encodes CASSFFRVTSGGFSYEQYF.

The chain couples TRBV5-1 to TRBJ2-3; D gene ambiguous. Germline CDR1 and CDR2: SGHRS and YFSETQ. The CDR3 totals 13 residues. Trimming removed 4 bases from V and 5 bases from J, with 11 bases in between. CDR3 sequence reads: CASSQDLGDTQYF. The CDR3 nucleotides read TGCGCCAGCAGCCAAGACCTAGGAGATACGCAGTATTTT.

The V gene is TRBV27, the J gene TRBJ2-3, with D possibly being TRBD2 (7 bases). V lost 11 bases and J 1 base, leaving 16 bases between the germline ends. The CDR3 length is 14 residues. The V gene's germline CDR1 is MNHEY and CDR2 SMNVEV (reference sequence). The CDR3 DNA reads TGTGCCTCGTCTTGGGGGGGGCGCACAGATACGCAGTATTTT. Translation gives CASSWGGRTDTQYF.

V is TRBV5-4 and J is TRBJ2-3, with D perhaps TRBD2 (7 bases). The CDR3 totals 16 residues. Germline V CDR1 and CDR2: SGHNT, YYREEE (reference sequence). Between the trimmed V and J ends, which lost 4 bases and 0 bases, there was a span of 15 bases. The CDR3: CASSPGGGGSTDTQYF. CDR3 DNA sequence: TGTGCCAGCAGCCCCGGAGGCGGGGGCAGCACAGATACGCAGTATTTT.

The rearrangement joins TRBV29-1 to TRBJ2-1; TRBD2 matches 13 bases. This CDR3 is 13 amino acids long. J lost 16 bases, V lost 7 bases, and 13 bases had no gene match. Per the germline V gene, CDR1 is SQVTM and CDR2 is ANQGSEA. For the CDR3, the DNA is TGCAGCGCTGGACTAGCGGGGGCCCGAGGCTTTTTCTTC. This translates into CSAGLAGARGFFF.

The V and J genes are TRBV4-2 and TRBJ1-5; unclear D gene. The V and J ends lost 0 bases and 5 bases respectively, with 11 bases between them. The CDR3 runs 15 residues. The germline V gene has CDR1 LGHNA and CDR2 YNFKEQ. CDR3 nucleotides: TGTGCCAGCAGCCAAGAAGGTAGTCGGGATCAGCCCCAGCATTTT. This translates into CASSQEGSRDQPQHF.

The genes are TRBV20-1 and TRBJ2-1; D gene unclear. V was shortened by 3 bases and J by 9 bases, with 18 bases between the two germline ends. Germline CDR1 and CDR2: DFQATT and SNEGSKA (reference sequence). The CDR3 sequence is 14 residues long. CDR3 sequence (DNA): TGCAGTGCTAGTTCTCCCCCTTCGAAAGCTGAGCAGTTCTTC. This encodes CSASSPPSKAEQFF.

This chain links TRBV10-2 with TRBJ2-1, with 11 bases lining up with TRBD2. The germline V gene encodes CDR1 WSHSY and CDR2 SAAADI. This CDR3 region has 16 residues. With 0 bases clipped from V and 8 bases from J, the junction kept 6 bases outside the gene matches. CDR3 region: CASSESTSGSRDEQFF. The DNA of the CDR3 is TGCGCCAGCAGTGAGTCTACTAGCGGGAGTAGGGATGAGCAGTTCTTC.

This clone has a handful of counts. The chain carries TRBV7-8 and TRBJ2-1; TRBD1 agrees at 9 bases. After removal of 1 base from V and 7 bases from J, the junction contained 8 bases not matched to a gene. Germline CDR1 reads SGHVS; CDR2 reads FQNEAQ. The CDR3 is 16 amino acids. The CDR3 DNA reads TGTGCCAGCAGCTTAGATGGGACAGGGAGGCCAAATGAGCAGTTCTTC. Amino acid sequence: CASSLDGTGRPNEQFF.

This chain uses TRBV6-5 with TRBJ1-5, with D perhaps matching TRBD1 (6 bases). The V gene's germline CDR1 is MNHEY and CDR2 SVGAGI. The CDR3 is 13 amino acids. V was shortened by 10 bases and J by 0 bases, with 10 bases between the two germline ends. Written as DNA, the CDR3 is TGTGCCACCCGGGACATTAGCAATCAGCCCCAGCATTTT. It yields the protein CATRDISNQPQHF.

This chain joins TRBV11-3 and TRBJ2-5, with 11 bases lining up with TRBD1. Germline V gene lookup returns CDR1 SGHNT and CDR2 YENEEA. This CDR3 is 15 amino acids long. Trimming at V came to 4 bases and at J to 5 bases, leaving 6 bases not matched to a gene. In DNA form, the CDR3 reads TGTGCCAGCAGCTGGACAGGGGGCGTTTGGGAGACCCAGTACTTC. This sequence encodes CASSWTGGVWETQYF.

This clone was detected only once. The J gene is TRBJ2-3, the V gene TRBV5-4; 8 bases align to TRBD2. The CDR3 is 15 amino acids. From germline, CDR1 is SGHNT and CDR2 YYREEE (reference sequence). V shed 2 bases and J 4 bases; nucleotides not matched to a gene: 6. The CDR3, as DNA: TGTGCCAGCAGCTTCCGGGGGGGCCGCGCAGATACGCAGTATTTT. Amino acid sequence: CASSFRGGRADTQYF. Filled out from reference TRBV5-4 and TRBJ2-3, the complete variable domain reads ETGVTQSPTHLIKTRGQQVTLRCSSQSGHNTVSWYQQALGQGPQFIFQYYREEENGRGNFPPRFSGLQFPNYSSELNVNALELDDSALYLCASSFRGGRADTQYFGPGTRLTVL.

The chain joins TRBV5-6 to TRBJ2-1; tentatively, D is TRBD2 (6 bases). V shed 4 bases and J shed 4 bases, with 21 bases lying between them. Germline V gives CDR1 SGHDT, CDR2 YYEEEE. The CDR3 length is 17 residues. This chain's CDR3 is CASSPRLVTRNYNEQFF. The CDR3 DNA reads TGTGCCAGCAGCCCCCGCCTCGTGACTAGAAATTACAATGAGCAGTTCTTC.

This chain links TRBV6-2 or TRBV6-3 with TRBJ1-5, with TRBD1 matching 10 bases. Losses at the gene ends were 6 bases for V and 7 bases for J; bases not matched to a gene: 6. The CDR3 has 14 amino acids. In germline, CDR1 is MNHEY, CDR2 SVGEGT. CDR3 in DNA: TGTGCCAGCAGCCGAGACAGGGGGCGACAGCCCCAGCATTTT. This translates into CASSRDRGRQPQHF.

The chain couples TRBV5-1 to TRBJ1-1, with TRBD1 matching 9 bases. J was trimmed by 4 bases and V by 2 bases; bases with no gene match: 9. This CDR3 has 16 amino acids. Looked up from germline, CDR1 is SGHRS and CDR2 is YFSETQ. The CDR3 region has the DNA TGCGCCAGCAGCTTTTCGGGACAGGGTGAGGGCACTGAAGCTTTCTTT. This gives the protein CASSFSGQGEGTEAFF.

This chain connects TRBV5-4 to TRBJ1-2; TRBD1 agrees at 9 bases. The length of the CDR3 is 15 residues. Germline CDR1 and CDR2: SGHNT and YYREEE (reference sequence). Trimming removed 4 bases from V and 5 bases from J; junction bases left unmatched: 9. CDR3 DNA sequence: TGTGCCAGCAGCCTCGGACAGGGGTCTAGATATGGCTACACCTTC. Protein product: CASSLGQGSRYGYTF. Combining the CDR3 with reference TRBV5-4 and TRBJ1-2 gives the whole variable domain ETGVTQSPTHLIKTRGQQVTLRCSSQSGHNTVSWYQQALGQGPQFIFQYYREEENGRGNFPPRFSGLQFPNYSSELNVNALELDDSALYLCASSLGQGSRYGYTFGSGTRLTVV.

In this sample, this clone turned up once. CDR3 sequence (DNA): TGTGCCAGCTCACCGCCGGGATTAGAGACCCAGTACTTC. Its protein product is CASSPPGLETQYF. The chain recombines TRBV18 with TRBJ2-5, with D maybe TRBD2 (5 bases). The germline V gene encodes CDR1 KGHSH and CDR2 LQKENI. This CDR3 has 13 amino acids. The V end lost 3 bases, the J end lost 4 bases, and 9 bases lay between the germline ends.

This clone appeared a single time. This chain connects TRBV7-7 to TRBJ2-7; 9 positions agree with TRBD1. CDR3 size: 14 residues. Germline CDR1 reads SSHAT; CDR2 reads FNYEAQ (reference sequence). J lost 3 bases, V lost 5 bases, and 5 bases had no gene match. The CDR3 DNA reads TGTGCCAGCAGCCGCGGACAGGGGAACTACGAGCAGTACTTC. Translation: CASSRGQGNYEQYF.

The gene calls are TRBV2 and TRBJ2-3; a possible D gene is TRBD2 (7 bases). CDR3 length equals 14 residues. The germline gives CDR1 SNHLY, CDR2 FYNNEI. The V end lost 7 bases, the J end lost 3 bases, and 14 bases lay between the germline ends. CDR3: CASTRGGGTDTQYF. In nucleotides, the CDR3 is TGTGCCAGCACTAGAGGGGGGGGTACAGATACGCAGTATTTT.

This clone has just a few counts. The V and J genes are TRBV28 and TRBJ1-6; TRBD1 matches 8 bases. CDR3 length equals 16 residues. Losses at the gene ends were 1 base for V and 7 bases for J; bases not matched to a gene: 6. CDR1 is MDHEN and CDR2 is SYDVKM in the germline V gene. The CDR3 here is CASSLFIRGRNSPLHF. CDR3 DNA sequence: TGTGCCAGCAGTTTATTCATCAGGGGGCGCAATTCACCCCTCCACTTT.

The chain couples TRBV28 to TRBJ1-1; D might be TRBD1 (5 bases). The CDR3 is 15 residues long. The V gene lost 2 bases and the J gene lost 4 bases, with 14 bases spanning the gap. From germline, CDR1 is MDHEN and CDR2 SYDVKM. The CDR3 nucleotides read TGTGCCAGCAGTTTAAGGAAGGGGCTCGGCACTGAAGCTTTCTTT. The encoded protein is CASSLRKGLGTEAFF.

This clone was detected only once. The rearrangement joins TRBV6-2 or TRBV6-3 to TRBJ1-2; unclear D gene. V gave up 3 bases and J gave up 4 bases, with 12 bases separating them. Looked up from germline, CDR1 is MNHEY and CDR2 is SVGEGT. The CDR3 totals 14 residues. Written as DNA, the CDR3 is TGTGCCAGCAGTTATCTTCTACCCTCCTATGGCTACACCTTC. Protein sequence: CASSYLLPSYGYTF.

This clone was recorded only once. The chain uses TRBV11-1 and TRBJ2-3; D perhaps matches TRBD2 (6 bases). Germline CDR1 is SGHAT and CDR2 is FQDESV (reference sequence). V was shortened by 6 bases and J by 3 bases, with 10 bases between the two germline ends. The length of the CDR3 is 13 residues. This CDR3 is CASRGTWTDTQYF. In nucleotides, the CDR3 is TGTGCCAGCAGGGGGACTTGGACAGATACGCAGTATTTT.

This clone was picked up a small number of times. V and J are TRBV7-2 and TRBJ1-2, with D possibly TRBD1 on 5 matching bases. Germline V gives CDR1 SGHTA, CDR2 FQGNSA. The V end was cut by 5 bases, the J end by 0 bases, with 13 bases between. This CDR3 spans 15 amino acids. CDR3 protein: CASSTRTFTNYGYTF. The CDR3 DNA reads as TGTGCCAGCAGCACCCGGACATTTACTAACTATGGCTACACCTTC.

J is TRBJ2-1 and V is TRBV27, with a possible D match to TRBD2 (5 bases). This CDR3 has 12 residues. Germline V CDR1 and CDR2: MNHEY, SMNVEV (reference sequence). The ends were cut back, 4 bases at V and 12 bases at J, with 13 bases in the middle. The CDR3 coding sequence is TGTGCCAGCAGTTCACGGGGAGTGGGGCAGTTCTTC. Its protein product is CASSSRGVGQFF.

This chain uses TRBV27 with TRBJ2-3; D is unclear. Germline CDR1 reads MNHEY; CDR2 reads SMNVEV (reference sequence). V was clipped by 5 bases and J by 2 bases, with 17 bases between them. The CDR3 runs 16 residues. This chain's CDR3 is CASSAPTPRLTDTQYF. The CDR3 DNA is TGTGCCAGCAGTGCACCGACTCCGCGACTCACAGATACGCAGTATTTT.

In this sample, this clone turned up once. This chain joins TRBV15 and TRBJ1-2; TRBD1 might be the D (5 bases). Deletions cut 1 base from V and 0 bases from J, with 12 bases between. The CDR3 totals 16 residues. Germline values: CDR1 LNHNV, CDR2 YYDKDF (reference sequence). CDR3 sequence reads: CATSRGGGIANYGYTF. The CDR3 DNA follows: TGTGCCACCAGCAGAGGCGGGGGAATAGCTAACTATGGCTACACCTTC.

This clone occurred once. The V call is TRBV3-1 (or the pseudogene TRBV3-2), the J call TRBJ2-5, with 9 positions matching TRBD2. After removal of 4 bases from V and 7 bases from J, the junction contained 10 bases not matched to a gene. Germline CDR1 reads LGHDT; CDR2 reads YNNKEL (reference sequence). The CDR3 runs 15 residues. This chain's CDR3 is CASSPVVEAGGTQYF. In DNA form, the CDR3 reads TGTGCCAGCAGCCCCGTGGTTGAAGCGGGGGGGACCCAGTACTTC.

The chain couples TRBV2 to TRBJ1-1; 9 bases line up with TRBD1. Trimming took 5 bases from V and 3 from J; bases not matched to a gene: 4. The CDR3 has 14 residues. Germline V gene data show CDR1 as SNHLY and CDR2 as FYNNEI. The CDR3 DNA reads TGTGCCAGCAGTTTGGGACAGGGAGACACTGAAGCTTTCTTT. Protein product: CASSLGQGDTEAFF.